The 26 T cell receptor beta chains in this list originate from one sample, sequenced in a study of post-analysis software for immune sequencing data. Findings of the study overall: With TRBV5-6, TRBV5-1 and TRBV20-1 included, 5 or 6 TRBV segments were more frequent in patients than in controls.

Their cognate antigens are unknown. TCR beta cDNA libraries included unique molecular identifiers. TCRdb analysed the PCR reads with MiXCR anew, one entry per CDR3 protein. The sample yields roughly 600,000 distinct CDR3 sequences, roughly two fifths seen once. Sequencing was performed on blood. The receptors here all came from a girl between 5 and 17 years old with multiple sclerosis.

The chain uses TRBV7-9 and TRBJ2-1, with D perhaps matching TRBD1 (6 bases). V dropped 5 bases and J dropped 5 bases, with 10 bases sitting between them. This CDR3 contains 13 residues. CDR1 and CDR2 (germline): SEHNR, FQNEAQ (reference sequence). The CDR3 reads CASSQDSDNEQFF. The CDR3 region has the DNA TGTGCCAGCAGCCAGGACAGCGACAATGAGCAGTTCTTC. The full variable domain, its missing parts supplied by reference TRBV7-9 and TRBJ2-1, is DTGVSQNPRHKITKRGQNVTFRCDPISEHNRLYWYRQTLGQGPEFLTYFQNEAQLEKSRLLSDRFSAERPKGSFSTLEIQRTEQGDSAMYLCASSQDSDNEQFFGPGTRLTVL.

V and J are TRBV9 and TRBJ1-5; 7 nucleotides line up with TRBD1. With 6 bases clipped from V and 1 base from J, the junction kept 7 bases outside the gene matches. The V gene's germline CDR1 is SGDLS and CDR2 YYNGEE. The length of the CDR3 is 15 residues. CDR3 DNA: TGTGCCAGCAACCTCGAGGGGGCAAGCAATCAGCCCCAGCATTTT. Amino acid sequence: CASNLEGASNQPQHF.

This clonotype turned up a few times. The chain carries TRBV11-2 and TRBJ2-1; 7 bases match TRBD2. V shed 0 bases, J shed 13 bases, and the junction held 9 bases outside the gene matches. The CDR3 length is 14 residues. Germline loops: CDR1 SGHAT, CDR2 FQNNGV. CDR3 sequence: CASSLDGASGPQFF. CDR3 DNA sequence: TGTGCCAGCAGCTTAGATGGGGCTAGCGGACCTCAGTTCTTC.

The gene calls are TRBV7-9 and TRBJ2-6; 7 bases agree with TRBD1. The germline V gene encodes CDR1 SEHNR and CDR2 FQNEAQ (reference sequence). V dropped 3 bases and J dropped 1; count of bases not matched to a gene: 6. CDR3 size: 17 residues. The DNA of the CDR3 is TGTGCCAGCAGCTTCCGGGACAGCATATCTGGGGCCAACGTCCTGACTTTC. It specifies CASSFRDSISGANVLTF.

V gene TRBV24-1 combines with J gene TRBJ2-3, with D unclear. This CDR3 has 15 residues. Germline V lookup: CDR1 KGHDR, CDR2 SFDVKD. V dropped 4 bases and J dropped 2 bases, with 12 bases sitting between them. CDR3 protein: CATSDDAESTDTQYF. The CDR3 DNA reads as TGTGCCACCAGTGACGATGCGGAATCCACAGATACGCAGTATTTT.

The V call is TRBV6-5, the J call TRBJ1-1; the D is unclear. Deletions cut 1 base from V and 4 bases from J, with 7 bases between. Germline V lookup: CDR1 MNHEY, CDR2 SVGAGI. The CDR3 covers 13 residues. CDR3 amino acids: CASSYFLGTEAFF. For the CDR3, the DNA is TGTGCCAGCAGTTACTTCCTTGGCACTGAAGCTTTCTTT.

The V call is TRBV7-2, the J call TRBJ2-4; D uncertain. The better agreement between TRBJ2-7 and the DNA end casts doubt on the J call. This CDR3 is built from 15 residues. Germline V gene lookup returns CDR1 SGHTA and CDR2 FQGNSA. In nucleotides, the CDR3 is TGTGCCAGCAGCGTTGTCCCAGGAACTTCCTACGAGCAGTACTTC. Translating gives CASSVVPGTSYEQYF.

V gene TRBV7-9 combines with J gene TRBJ1-5; D may be TRBD1 (6 bases). Trimming left V 7 bases short and J 5 bases short, with 18 bases between. The CDR3 length is 15 residues. Per the germline V gene, CDR1 is SEHNR and CDR2 is FQNEAQ (reference sequence). The CDR3 sequence is CASMPAGGRDQPQHF. CDR3 DNA: TGTGCCAGCATGCCTGCGGGGGGCCGCGATCAGCCCCAGCATTTT.

The chain carries TRBV6-5 and TRBJ2-7, with a possible D match to TRBD2 (5 bases). Trimming removed 2 bases at V and 6 bases at J, with 14 bases between. This CDR3 is built from 14 residues. CDR1 is MNHEY, CDR2 SVGAGI, per germline. DNA for the CDR3: TGTGCCAGCAGTTACCGTCGGGGATTACGCGAGCAGTACTTC. Translating gives CASSYRRGLREQYF.

A remark on this clonotype: At one of its ends the junction is not consistent with the germline gene, which may arise from a read error. The chain uses TRBV7-9 and TRBJ2-3; D is perhaps TRBD1 or TRBD2 (6 bases each). This CDR3 contains 15 residues. Germline V gene lookup returns CDR1 SEHNR and CDR2 FQNEAQ (reference sequence). The CDR3 DNA follows: TGTGCCGGCAGCTTAAGGGGGGCGCGCGCAGATACGCAGTATTTT. Protein: CAGSLRGARADTQYF.

This clonotype was observed a handful of times. V and J are TRBV20-1 and TRBJ2-7; TRBD2 matches 7 bases. V gave up 4 bases and J gave up 2 bases; unmatched junction bases: 11. The germline CDR1 and CDR2 sequences are DFQATT and SNEGSKA (reference sequence). This CDR3 has 15 residues. The CDR3 region is CSAISGLEYAYEQYF. The CDR3, as DNA: TGCAGTGCTATCTCCGGACTAGAATACGCCTACGAGCAGTACTTC.

The genes are TRBV5-1 and TRBJ2-5, with 11 bases that match TRBD2. Trimming cost V 6 bases and J 1 base; bases outside gene matches: 5. Germline CDR1 reads SGHRS; CDR2 reads YFSETQ. This CDR3 contains 15 residues. The CDR3 protein is CASTGTSGPQETQYF. The CDR3 region has the DNA TGCGCCAGCACGGGGACTAGCGGTCCCCAAGAGACCCAGTACTTC.

This clonotype was picked up a small number of times. The V gene is TRBV4-1, the J gene TRBJ1-2; D gene unclear. The CDR3 sequence is 14 residues long. Trimming took off 2 bases at V and 4 bases at J, with 11 bases between the two ends. Germline lookup yields CDR1 MGHRA and CDR2 YSYEKL. The CDR3 protein is CASSQRTDFYGYTF. The CDR3 coding sequence is TGCGCCAGCAGCCAAAGAACAGATTTCTATGGCTACACCTTC.

The chain is built from TRBV12-3 or TRBV12-4 and TRBJ2-7; 10 nucleotides line up with TRBD1. This CDR3 spans 15 amino acids. Trimming removed 3 bases from V and 4 bases from J; junction bases left unmatched: 6. For the CDR3, the DNA is TGTGCCAGCAGTTTCTCCAGACAGGGGGCATACGAGCAGTACTTC. It is translated as CASSFSRQGAYEQYF.

V and J are TRBV20-1 and TRBJ1-1; D ambiguous. CDR1 and CDR2 (germline): DFQATT, SNEGSKA (reference sequence). V lost 6 bases to trimming and J lost 2 bases, with 13 bases between them. The CDR3 sequence is 13 residues long. The CDR3 is CSANRERNTEAFF. CDR3 nucleotides: TGCAGTGCCAACAGAGAACGTAACACTGAAGCTTTCTTT.

This clonotype was counted a few times. The rearrangement uses TRBV20-1 and TRBJ1-5; a possible D gene is TRBD1 (5 bases). Per germline, CDR1 DFQATT and CDR2 SNEGSKA (reference sequence). The CDR3 sequence is 14 residues long. Trimming took 2 bases from V and 5 from J, leaving 13 bases between them. This chain's CDR3 is CSARSMGLDQPQHF. The CDR3 DNA follows: TGCAGTGCTAGATCCATGGGACTCGATCAGCCCCAGCATTTT.

This clonotype appeared a single time. The V call is TRBV12-3 or TRBV12-4, the J call TRBJ2-3; D gene ambiguous. V lost 6 bases, J lost 0 bases, and 10 bases lay in between. The CDR3 totals 14 residues. The CDR3 loop reads CASSIGFSTDTQYF. The CDR3, as DNA: TGTGCCAGCAGCATCGGCTTTAGCACAGATACGCAGTATTTT.

V usage is TRBV9 and J usage is TRBJ2-1; 8 bases map to TRBD2. V shed 6 bases, J shed 10 bases, and the junction held 15 bases outside the gene matches. CDR3 size: 15 residues. Germline lookup yields CDR1 SGDLS and CDR2 YYNGEE. CDR3 protein: CASTEGGGPGEEQFF. The CDR3 coding sequence is TGTGCCAGCACCGAGGGCGGGGGGCCCGGGGAGGAGCAGTTCTTC.

V gene TRBV12-3 or TRBV12-4 combines with J gene TRBJ2-5; 8 positions match TRBD2. V gave up 6 bases and J gave up 0 bases; unmatched junction bases: 9. The CDR3 runs 16 residues. The CDR3: CASSRGGHADQETQYF. DNA of the CDR3: TGTGCCAGCAGCCGGGGGGGACACGCGGACCAAGAGACCCAGTACTTC.

This rearrangement joins TRBV4-1 to TRBJ2-6; TRBD2 is a possible D gene (5 bases). Germline V gene lookup returns CDR1 MGHRA and CDR2 YSYEKL. Trimming left V 1 base short and J 2 bases short, with 6 bases between. The CDR3 is made up of 15 amino acids. CDR3 coding DNA: TGCGCCAGCAGCCAAGGGCGGGCTGGGGCCAACGTCCTGACTTTC. It encodes CASSQGRAGANVLTF.

This chain joins TRBV20-1 and TRBJ2-5; D unclear. V gave up 3 bases and J gave up 0 bases, with 8 bases separating them. From germline, CDR1 is DFQATT and CDR2 SNEGSKA (reference sequence). This CDR3 has 13 amino acids. The CDR3: CSARFEDQETQYF. The CDR3 bases are TGCAGTGCTAGGTTCGAGGACCAAGAGACCCAGTACTTC.

In this sample, this clonotype turned up many times. The V and J genes are TRBV20-1 and TRBJ1-2, with D possibly matching TRBD1 (6 bases). Germline CDR1 DFQATT, CDR2 SNEGSKA (reference sequence). V was cut by 5 bases and J by 3 bases, with 19 bases left in between. This CDR3 spans 15 amino acids. The DNA for the CDR3 is TGCAGTGCTGAACCAAACGCAGGGGAATACTATGGCTACACCTTC. This encodes CSAEPNAGEYYGYTF.

The rearrangement joins TRBV12-3 or TRBV12-4 to TRBJ2-7, with D unclear. The CDR3 has 13 amino acids. Trimming left V 6 bases short and J 4 bases short, with 13 bases between. CDR3 amino acids: CASSLSVVYEQYF. In DNA form, the CDR3 reads TGTGCCAGCAGCCTATCGGTGGTATACGAGCAGTACTTC.

The J gene is TRBJ2-3, the V gene TRBV20-1, with TRBD2 identical over 10 bases. V lost 5 bases and J lost 3; bases outside the gene matches: 8. This CDR3 contains 15 residues. Germline CDR1 reads DFQATT; CDR2 reads SNEGSKA (reference sequence). This CDR3 is CSAFRLAGATDTQYF. CDR3 DNA: TGCAGTGCTTTTCGTCTAGCGGGAGCAACAGATACGCAGTATTTT.

V and J are TRBV5-5 and TRBJ1-5; the D gene is possibly TRBD1 (6 bases). The ends were cut back, 3 bases at V and 6 bases at J, with 16 bases in the middle. This CDR3 has 15 amino acids. Looked up from germline, CDR1 is SGHKS and CDR2 is YYEKEE (reference sequence). CDR3 loop: CASSSQGYHFQPQHF. The CDR3 bases are TGTGCCAGCAGCTCTCAGGGGTACCACTTTCAGCCCCAGCATTTT.

V is TRBV6-1 and J is TRBJ2-7; D gene ambiguous. V lost 1 base and J lost 0, with 7 bases in between. The germline V gene has CDR1 MNHNS and CDR2 SASEGT. This CDR3 has 14 residues. The CDR3 region has the DNA TGTGCCAGCAGTGAAGGTCCCAGCTCCTACGAGCAGTACTTC. The encoded protein is CASSEGPSSYEQYF.